Below are 26 T cell receptor beta chains sequenced from a single sample in a study of blood T cell repertoires in COVID-19. TCRdb's copy holds only in-frame clones and misses some; the assay was immunoSEQ multiplex PCR. The sample has roughly 300,000 clones, 88% seen once; the top ten hold 9.4%. The source material was peripheral blood. Receptor source: a young man with active or convalescent COVID-19.

The chain uses TRBV10-3 and TRBJ2-1, with D possibly being TRBD2 (6 bases). Per the germline V gene, CDR1 is ENHRY and CDR2 is SYGVKD. Trimming took 6 bases from V and 6 from J, leaving 12 bases between them. CDR3 length equals 13 residues. Here the CDR3 reads CAISRDFSNEQFF. The CDR3 nucleotides are TGTGCCATCAGCCGGGACTTCAGCAATGAGCAGTTCTTC.

The chain combines TRBV7-3 with TRBJ1-5; D unresolved. Germline V gives CDR1 SGHTA, CDR2 FQGTGA. V was trimmed by 0 bases and J by 2 bases, leaving 20 bases between them. CDR3 size: 19 residues. The DNA of the CDR3 is TGTGCCAGCAGCTTAACCCTAAGCTTACACGGGTTTGGCAATCAGCCCCAGCATTTT. Encoded protein: CASSLTLSLHGFGNQPQHF.

The chain is built from TRBV21-1 and TRBJ2-7; TRBD1, the table's D call, was not compared with the DNA. TRBV21-1 is recorded as a pseudogene. The CDR3 length is 16 residues. CDR3 protein: CASSKSYDRISYEQYF. The CDR3 DNA reads as TGTGCCAGCAGCAAATCCTATGACAGGATTTCCTACGAGCAGTACTTC.

The chain joins TRBV7-9 to TRBJ1-1; the D is unclear. The ends were cut back, 7 bases at V and 6 bases at J, with 12 bases in the middle. Germline V gene data show CDR1 as SEHNR and CDR2 as FQNEAQ (reference sequence). This CDR3 region has 12 residues. CDR3 amino acids: CASTIVSPEAFF. The CDR3 DNA follows: TGTGCCAGCACCATCGTGAGTCCTGAAGCTTTCTTT. Filled out from reference TRBV7-9 and TRBJ1-1, the complete variable domain reads DTGVSQNPRHKITKRGQNVTFRCDPISEHNRLYWYRQTLGQGPEFLTYFQNEAQLEKSRLLSDRFSAERPKGSFSTLEIQRTEQGDSAMYLCASTIVSPEAFFGQGTRLTVV.

The V call is TRBV7-6, the J call TRBJ2-3; 8 bases are a match to TRBD2. The CDR3 is 15 residues long. Germline values: CDR1 SGHVS, CDR2 FNYEAQ. The ends lost 3 bases at V and 2 bases at J; junction bases unmatched: 4. CDR3 nucleotides: TGTGCCAGCAGCTTCGGGGGGGGCGACACAGATACGCAGTATTTT. It codes for CASSFGGGDTDTQYF.

The count of this clone is one. V usage is TRBV6-5 and J usage is TRBJ1-2; 9 nucleotides agree with TRBD1. Germline CDR1 MNHEY, CDR2 SVGAGI. The CDR3 runs to 15 residues. The V and J ends lost 5 bases and 3 bases, in that order; junction bases with no gene match: 7. The CDR3 DNA reads TGTGCCAGCAGTCCCCACAGGGGGCGCGACTATGGCTACACCTTC. As protein: CASSPHRGRDYGYTF.

J is TRBJ1-6 and V is TRBV21-1; no DNA check was done on the table's D call, TRBD1. TRBV21-1 is annotated as a pseudogene. There are 18 residues in the CDR3. This CDR3 reads CASSEGKDRASYNSPLHF. Here the CDR3 DNA reads TGTGCCAGCAGCGAGGGAAAGGACAGGGCTTCCTATAATTCACCCCTCCACTTT.

The chain links TRBV14 to TRBJ2-3; D is possibly TRBD2 (6 bases). The CDR3 covers 15 residues. The V end was cut by 4 bases, the J end by 6 bases, with 17 bases between. Germline loops: CDR1 SGHDN, CDR2 FVKESK. The CDR3 coding sequence is TGTGCCAGCAGCCTCGGAGGACGCCGGGGGGATACGCAGTATTTT. Protein sequence: CASSLGGRRGDTQYF.

The CDR3 here is CASSSMGANYGYTF. CDR3 sequence (DNA): TGTGCCAGCAGCTCCATGGGGGCGAACTATGGCTACACCTTC. This chain connects TRBV3-1 (or the pseudogene TRBV3-2) to TRBJ1-2; D might be TRBD1 (6 bases). This CDR3 contains 14 residues. Trimming left V 5 bases short and J 2 bases short, with 12 bases between. Germline CDR1 LGHDT, CDR2 YNNKEL (reference sequence).

The genes are TRBV6-4 and TRBJ1-6; the D gene is possibly TRBD1 (6 bases). In germline, CDR1 is MRHNA, CDR2 SNTAGT. V lost 0 bases to trimming and J lost 5 bases, with 8 bases between them. This CDR3 contains 15 residues. CDR3 DNA sequence: TGTGCCAGCAGTGACTCAGCAGGGGATAATTCACCCCTCCACTTT. Translated: CASSDSAGDNSPLHF.

J is TRBJ2-7 and V is TRBV11-2, with 10 bases aligning to TRBD1. V was pared by 0 bases and J by 5 bases, with 10 bases of the junction left unmatched. This CDR3 is built from 17 residues. In germline, CDR1 is SGHAT, CDR2 FQNNGV. CDR3: CASSLDLYRDRGHEQYF. The CDR3 DNA sequence: TGTGCCAGCAGCTTAGACCTATACCGGGACAGGGGCCACGAGCAGTACTTC.

The sample holds one count of this clone. The genes are TRBV7-2 and TRBJ1-5; D is ambiguous. The CDR3 sequence is 15 residues long. V was pared by 2 bases and J by 8 bases, with 16 bases between. The germline V gene has CDR1 SGHTA and CDR2 FQGNSA. CDR3 region: CASSLNGVGLEPQHF. The CDR3 DNA reads TGTGCCAGCAGCTTAAACGGGGTAGGGTTGGAGCCCCAGCATTTT.

V gene TRBV18 combines with J gene TRBJ1-6, with D possibly TRBD1 on 6 matching bases. CDR3 length: 14 amino acids. Germline CDR1 reads KGHSH; CDR2 reads LQKENI. V shed 8 bases and J shed 6 bases, with 14 bases lying between them. CDR3 sequence: CASTPGRGNSPLHF. CDR3 bases: TGTGCCAGCACCCCAGGCAGGGGTAATTCACCCCTCCACTTT.

The table lists this clone with a count of one. This chain connects TRBV7-2 to TRBJ2-1; D is undetermined. The CDR3 contains 14 residues. Germline CDR1 reads SGHTA; CDR2 reads FQGNSA. The V end was cut by 1 base, the J end by 4 bases, with 8 bases between. The CDR3 nucleotides are TGTGCCAGCAGCTTAGTGAGAGAGTACAATGAGCAGTTCTTC. Residues: CASSLVREYNEQFF. Supplemented by reference TRBV7-2 and TRBJ2-1, the full variable domain reads GAGVSQSPSNKVTEKGKDVELRCDPISGHTALYWYRQSLGQGLEFLIYFQGNSAPDKSGLPSDRFSAERTGGSVSTLTIQRTQQEDSAVYLCASSLVREYNEQFFGPGTRLTVL.

V and J are TRBV19 and TRBJ2-2, with 8 bases that match TRBD2. V gave up 1 base and J gave up 0 bases; unmatched junction bases: 10. From germline, CDR1 is LNHDA and CDR2 SQIVND (reference sequence). This CDR3 comprises 19 residues. This CDR3 is CASSIGRLATYANTGELFF. Written as DNA, the CDR3 is TGTGCCAGTAGTATAGGCAGACTAGCGACCTACGCGAACACCGGGGAGCTGTTTTTT. The full variable domain, completed using reference TRBV19 and TRBJ2-2, is DGGITQSPKYLFRKEGQNVTLSCEQNLNHDAMYWYRQDPGQGLRLIYYSQIVNDFQKGDIAEGYSVSREKKESFPLTVTSAQKNPTAFYLCASSIGRLATYANTGELFFGEGSRLTVL.

The rearrangement uses TRBV9 and TRBJ1-1; D remains unclear. The germline V gene has CDR1 SGDLS and CDR2 YYNGEE. This CDR3 is built from 15 residues. Deletions cut 3 bases from V and 3 bases from J, with 15 bases between. The CDR3 nucleotides read TGTGCCAGCAGCGGGATAGGCGGTGGAGACACTGAAGCTTTCTTT. Amino acids: CASSGIGGGDTEAFF.

The chain uses TRBV5-6 and TRBJ1-1, with a tentative D call TRBD1 (6 bases). CDR3 length: 16 residues. V shed 0 bases and J shed 4 bases, with 16 bases lying between them. The germline V gene encodes CDR1 SGHDT and CDR2 YYEEEE. CDR3 amino acids: CASSLAGQPLGTEAFF. As DNA, the CDR3 is TGTGCCAGCAGCTTGGCCGGACAGCCCTTGGGCACTGAAGCTTTCTTT.

The chain links TRBV4-1 to TRBJ2-5, with unresolved D. V lost 0 bases and J 2 bases, leaving 10 bases between the germline ends. This CDR3 is 15 amino acids long. The V gene's germline CDR1 is MGHRA and CDR2 YSYEKL. CDR3 protein: CASSQESRRQETQYF. The CDR3 nucleotides are TGCGCCAGCAGCCAAGAATCCCGCAGGCAAGAGACCCAGTACTTC.

The J gene is TRBJ1-6, the V gene TRBV6-6, with D uncertain. The germline CDR1 and CDR2 sequences are MNHNY and SVGAGI (reference sequence). The CDR3 is 15 residues long. Between the trimmed V and J ends, which lost 5 bases and 9 bases, there was a span of 17 bases. The CDR3 coding sequence is TGTGCCAGCAGTCCGAAGACACATACAACTTCACCCCTCCACTTT. It yields the protein CASSPKTHTTSPLHF.

This rearrangement joins TRBV2 to TRBJ2-7; D is possibly TRBD1 (5 bases). V shed 7 bases and J shed 1 base, with 11 bases lying between them. The CDR3 length is 13 residues. Germline V gene data show CDR1 as SNHLY and CDR2 as FYNNEI. CDR3 region: CASKQGPSYEQYF. The CDR3 bases are TGTGCCAGCAAGCAGGGCCCTTCCTACGAGCAGTACTTC.

The chain is built from TRBV5-1 and TRBJ1-6; 7 bases align to TRBD1. The CDR3 extends over 15 amino acids. Per the germline V gene, CDR1 is SGHRS and CDR2 is YFSETQ. V lost 0 bases, J lost 7 bases, and 4 bases stayed unmatched. In DNA form, the CDR3 reads TGCGCCAGCAGCTTGGCGGGACAGCTCAATTCACCCCTCCACTTT. The encoded protein is CASSLAGQLNSPLHF.

This chain links TRBV27 with TRBJ1-1; weak D call: TRBD1 (6 bases). Germline CDR1 is MNHEY and CDR2 is SMNVEV (reference sequence). This CDR3 comprises 15 residues. V was clipped by 7 bases and J by 0 bases, with 15 bases between them. The CDR3 region is CASKRGNQMNTEAFF. DNA of the CDR3: TGTGCCAGCAAGAGGGGGAACCAGATGAACACTGAAGCTTTCTTT.

In this sample, this clone turned up once. The chain links TRBV19 to TRBJ1-1; D perhaps matches TRBD1 (5 bases). The germline gives CDR1 LNHDA, CDR2 SQIVND (reference sequence). The CDR3 is 11 amino acids. Trimming pared 5 bases from V and 9 bases from J, leaving 10 bases between. CDR3 loop: CASSPGLKAFF. The CDR3 DNA is TGTGCCAGTAGTCCGGGACTTAAAGCTTTCTTT.

The table lists this clone with a few counts. The V gene is TRBV15, the J gene TRBJ2-5; TRBD2 matches at 7 bases. Germline CDR1 and CDR2: LNHNV and YYDKDF (reference sequence). The CDR3 length is 14 residues. J lost 5 bases, V lost 1 base, and 4 bases had no gene match. CDR3 protein: CATSRVGGIETQYF. The CDR3 DNA is TGTGCCACCAGCAGAGTGGGGGGGATTGAGACCCAGTACTTC.

V is TRBV18 and J is TRBJ1-2; no clear D gene. Trimming stripped 2 bases from V and 8 bases from J, with 12 bases between. The CDR3 covers 13 residues. Germline V gene sequence: CDR1 KGHSH, CDR2 LQKENI. CDR3 region: CASSPSATGGYTF. In DNA, the CDR3 is TGTGCCAGCTCACCATCGGCAACGGGGGGCTACACCTTC.

This sequence joins TRBV7-9 and TRBJ1-1; possible D gene TRBD1, 5 bases. This CDR3 comprises 16 residues. The V end was cut by 5 bases, the J end by 1 base, with 17 bases between. From germline, CDR1 is SEHNR and CDR2 FQNEAQ (reference sequence). CDR3 residues: CASSPPSGHSNTEAFF. CDR3 sequence (DNA): TGTGCCAGCAGCCCACCTTCAGGGCACTCGAACACTGAAGCTTTCTTT.